The entry below gives a single T cell receptor (beta chain) sequence along with its context. It has no known antigen specificity. Base-call qualities are not available, and no considerably larger clone is one nucleotide away. The run used an Illumina HiSeq 1500. Through fastp at Q25 and MiXCR, TCRdb rebuilt clones from the public reads, retaining in-frame beta chains. Duplicate CDR3 protein sequences are folded into a single record with the most common DNA and genes. This sample gives around 530,000 distinct CDR3 sequences in total; about 17% of them show up just once. Clones ranked in the top ten supply roughly 25% of the sample. This entry comes from a study of T cell repertoires in cytomegalovirus infection (dated by TCRdb to about 2019). As for the study more broadly: Because public TCR beta signatures pointed to carriage of CMV infection together with the matching HLA type, the HLA type of each donor mattered for the analysis.

Overall study outcomes, separate from this receptor: Carriers of CMV infection plus the relevant HLA type were discriminated by the cumulative frequency of public TCR beta family members in the study cohort and in an independent roughly 340-donor cohort. The ex vivo response was dominated by HLA-C-restricted CMV-specific TCR beta clonotypes, and the single most frequent clonotype in two of eight donors was supplied by these HLA-C-restricted clonotypes.

Specimen: CD8+ T cells from PBMCs. This receptor was identified in a human donor in good health (CMV status not recorded). Some clones in this sample may be carry-over from other donors' samples.

The sequenced DNA is TGTGCCAGCAGGGGGTTGACTAGCGGGGGTCTGGAGACCCAGTACTTC. It is translated as CASRGLTSGGLETQYF. The chain is encoded by TRBV7-9 joined to TRBJ2-5, with TRBD2 identical over 12 junction bases. From V the trimming removes 6 bases and from J it removes 5 bases, while the gene matches leave 10 bases of the junction unaccounted for. Per the germline V gene (reference sequence), SEHNR is the CDR1 and FQNEAQ is the CDR2. The CDR3 starts with the cysteine, ends with the phenylalanine, and has 16 residues. The entry retains the CDR3 DNA only, 48 bases that are in frame from base 1.